These T cell receptor beta chains were read from a single sample in a study of shared clonotypes between healthy human individuals. This table comes from immunoSEQ multiplex PCR, and its TCRdb copy is limited to in-frame clones, with some not included. The sample contains approximately 650,000 clones, less than 97% of which appear only once. The sequenced sample was naive CD8+ T cells sorted from blood. These receptors came from a woman aged 25 to 45 in good health. CDR3s include the opening cysteine and the closing phenylalanine or tryptophan. The D gene is left open where the match is weak. The listing skips clone size in some rows; elsewhere it reads once, few, many or a size class.

v_gene,abundance,d_gene,j_gene,CDR3aa,CDR3nt
TRBV4-1,NA,TRBD1,TRBJ1-1,CASSQDKYWDRGFTEAFF,TGCGCCAGCAGCCAAGATAAATACTGGGACAGGGGCTTCACTGAAGCTTTCTTT
TRBV5-4,once,TRBD2,TRBJ2-7,CASSLENSGRLYEQYF,TGTGCCAGCAGCTTGGAGAATAGCGGGAGGCTCTACGAGCAGTACTTC
TRBV27,NA,NA,TRBJ1-4,CASSLAQTNEKLFF,TGTGCCAGCAGCCTGGCACAGACTAATGAAAAACTGTTTTTT
TRBV5-4,NA,NA,TRBJ1-4,CASSLRHSRGMGSNEKLFF,TGTGCCAGCAGCTTACGTCACTCACGGGGGATGGGGTCTAATGAAAAACTGTTTTTT
TRBV7-8,NA,NA,TRBJ1-1,CASSLVRGEKEAEAFF,TGTGCCAGCAGCTTAGTCAGGGGAGAAAAAGAGGCTGAAGCTTTCTTT
TRBV7-3,NA,NA,TRBJ2-3,CASSLLGSTDTQYF,TGTGCCAGCAGCCTCCTGGGGAGCACAGATACGCAGTATTTT
TRBV2,NA,NA,TRBJ2-7,CASSLPGLKDEQYF,TGTGCCAGCAGTCTTCCGGGACTTAAAGACGAGCAGTACTTC
TRBV7-9,NA,NA,TRBJ1-2,CASSLDPRQPTF,TGTGCCAGCAGCTTAGATCCGCGTCAACCAACCTTC
TRBV15,NA,NA,TRBJ1-1,CATSSGPGTEAFF,TGTGCCACCAGCAGTGGACCGGGCACTGAAGCTTTCTTT
TRBV25-1,NA,NA,TRBJ1-3,CASSGEAKRHTRRNTIYF,TGTGCCAGCAGTGGTGAGGCCAAAAGGCACACACGTCGAAACACCATATATTTT
TRBV19,NA,TRBD2,TRBJ2-3,CASSISWEGPGDTQYF,TGTGCCAGTAGTATTTCGTGGGAGGGCCCTGGAGATACGCAGTATTTT
TRBV5-4,once,NA,TRBJ2-7,CASSLDWTPYEQYF,TGTGCCAGCAGCTTGGATTGGACCCCCTACGAGCAGTACTTC
TRBV4-2,once,TRBD2,TRBJ2-1,CASSHNPSGTRTNEQFF,TGTGCCAGCAGCCACAACCCGTCCGGGACTAGGACCAATGAGCAGTTCTTC
TRBV19,NA,NA,TRBJ1-5,CASGLGNQPQHF,TGTGCCAGTGGGCTGGGCAATCAGCCCCAGCATTTT
TRBV9,NA,TRBD1,TRBJ1-5,CASSGSGTGGNQPQHF,TGTGCCAGCAGCGGCTCCGGGACAGGGGGCAATCAGCCCCAGCATTTT
TRBV28,NA,TRBD2,TRBJ2-3,CASSPTSGRGNTQYF,TGTGCCAGCAGTCCAACTAGCGGGAGGGGAAATACGCAGTATTTT
TRBV29-1,NA,NA,TRBJ1-1,CSVEDSYQAFF,TGCAGCGTTGAAGATTCGTATCAAGCTTTCTTT
TRBV2,NA,NA,TRBJ2-3,CAVPPRRATDTQYF,TGTGCCGTACCCCCTCGGAGGGCCACAGATACGCAGTATTTT
TRBV28,NA,TRBD1,TRBJ1-1,CASIPGTGRAEAFF,TGTGCCAGCATCCCCGGGACAGGGAGGGCTGAAGCTTTCTTT
TRBV28,NA,NA,TRBJ2-3,CASPHLARDDTQYF,TGTGCCAGCCCACATCTAGCGAGGGACGATACGCAGTATTTT